Sequencing of this TCR beta chain was carried out in a study of CD8 T cells in Susac syndrome. In its sample, this clonotype was seen a few times. Its antigen is not identified. RNA, at roughly 0.45 to 1 ug, was reverse transcribed with random hexamers. Amplification of TCR beta CDR3 across 54 Vbeta and 13 Jbeta was performed with immunoSEQ multiplex PCR. Each CDR3 protein gets one entry after TCRdb re-called the immunoSEQ multiplex PCR reads with MiXCR. The sample comprises some 150,000 distinct CDR3 sequences, just under 95% of which are singletons, and roughly 0.19% rests with the top ten. High-throughput TCR beta sequencing covered peripheral CD8+ and CD4+ T cells. Purification of the CD8+ and CD4+ T cells relied on negative isolation, and TEMRA cells underwent FACS enrichment. Study conclusions and caveats: That the number of individuals in its TCR sequencing and HLA analysis was relatively small was acknowledged by the study.

The CDR3 has 15 residues. After removal of 2 bases from V and 7 bases from J, the junction contained 8 bases not matched to a gene. Germline V gene data show CDR1 as MNHNY and CDR2 as SVGAGI (reference sequence). Sequencing was performed on CD8+ T cells from PBMCs. This TCR came from a human donor with multiple sclerosis. J is TRBJ2-1 and V is TRBV6-6; 7 bases align to TRBD2. The CDR3 nucleotides are TGTGCCAGCAGTTACAGACGAGGGAGGGTAAATGAGCAGTTCTTC. This encodes CASSYRRGRVNEQFF.